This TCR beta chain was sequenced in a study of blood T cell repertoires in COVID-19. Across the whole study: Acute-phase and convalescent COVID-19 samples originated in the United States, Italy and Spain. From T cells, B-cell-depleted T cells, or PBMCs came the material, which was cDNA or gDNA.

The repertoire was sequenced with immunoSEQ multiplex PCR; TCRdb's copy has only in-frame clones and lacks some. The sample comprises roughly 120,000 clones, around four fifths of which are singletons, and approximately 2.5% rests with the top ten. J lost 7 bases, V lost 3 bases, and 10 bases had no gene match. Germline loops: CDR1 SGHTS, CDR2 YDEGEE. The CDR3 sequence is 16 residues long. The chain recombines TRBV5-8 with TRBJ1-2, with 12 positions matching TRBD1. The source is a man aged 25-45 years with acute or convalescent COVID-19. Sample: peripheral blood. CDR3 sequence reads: CASSYPPGQGALGYTF. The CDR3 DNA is TGTGCCAGCAGCTACCCACCGGGACAGGGGGCGCTTGGCTACACCTTC. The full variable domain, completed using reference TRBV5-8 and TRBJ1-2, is EAGVTQSPTHLIKTRGQQATLRCSPISGHTSVYWYQQALGLGLQFLLWYDEGEERNRGNFPPRFSGRQFPNYSSELNVNALELEDSALYLCASSYPPGQGALGYTFGSGTRLTVV.